These 3 T cell receptor beta chains share one sample of origin, sequenced in a study of blood T cells in healthy people across ages. Through a sample-barcoded 5' primer and a J-beta primer mix, a second PCR was run for 7 to 11 cycles. TCRdb ran MiXCR on the 5' RACE reads and lists one entry per CDR3 protein. The profile shows around 850,000 distinct CDR3 sequences, 35% to 40% of them singletons. Sequences were obtained from blood. The receptors here all came from a man younger than 30 in good health.

The chain recombines TRBV7-6 with TRBJ2-3; 7 bases are shared with TRBD1. CDR1 and CDR2 (germline): SGHVS, FNYEAQ. The CDR3 contains 16 residues. Losses at the gene ends were 1 base for V and 8 bases for J; bases not matched to a gene: 12. CDR3 region: CASSLEGDSDVRTQYF. The CDR3 bases are TGTGCCAGCAGCTTAGAGGGGGACAGCGATGTCCGTACGCAGTATTTT.

This clonotype has a count of ten or more. This chain links TRBV5-1 with TRBJ1-2, with D tentatively TRBD1 (5 bases). The V gene lost 3 bases and the J gene lost 0 bases, with 12 bases spanning the gap. The germline V gene encodes CDR1 SGHRS and CDR2 YFSETQ. The CDR3 is made up of 15 amino acids. CDR3 in amino acids: CASSSSGGSNYGYTF. DNA for the CDR3: TGCGCCAGCAGCTCCTCTGGGGGATCTAACTATGGCTACACCTTC.

This chain connects TRBV12-3 or TRBV12-4 to TRBJ1-1; D gene ambiguous. The V end lost 4 bases, the J end lost 4 bases, and 13 bases lay between the germline ends. The CDR3 runs to 14 residues. In nucleotides, the CDR3 is TGTGCCAGCAGTTCCACAAGGAATATCACTGAAGCTTTCTTT. Translation: CASSSTRNITEAFF.